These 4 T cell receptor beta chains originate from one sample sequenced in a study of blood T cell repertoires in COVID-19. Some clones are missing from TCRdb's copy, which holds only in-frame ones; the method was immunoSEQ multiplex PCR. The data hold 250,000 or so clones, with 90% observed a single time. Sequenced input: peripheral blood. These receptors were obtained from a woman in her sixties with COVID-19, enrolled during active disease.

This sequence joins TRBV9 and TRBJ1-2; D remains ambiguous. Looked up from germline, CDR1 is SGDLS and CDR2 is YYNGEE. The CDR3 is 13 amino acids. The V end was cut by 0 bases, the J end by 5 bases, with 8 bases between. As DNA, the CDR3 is TGTGCCAGCAGCGTAGCGGTATCATATGGCTACACCTTC. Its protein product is CASSVAVSYGYTF.

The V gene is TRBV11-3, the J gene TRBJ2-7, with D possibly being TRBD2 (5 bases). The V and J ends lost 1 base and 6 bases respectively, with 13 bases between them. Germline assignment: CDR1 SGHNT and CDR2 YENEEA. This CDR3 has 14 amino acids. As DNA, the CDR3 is TGTGCCAGCAGCTTAGGAGGGTTGGGTGCCGAGCAGTACTTC. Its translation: CASSLGGLGAEQYF.

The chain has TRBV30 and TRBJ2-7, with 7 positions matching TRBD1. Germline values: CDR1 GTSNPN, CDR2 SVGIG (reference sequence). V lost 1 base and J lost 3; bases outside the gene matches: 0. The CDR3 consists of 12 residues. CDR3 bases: TGTGCCTGGAGTGGGGACAGCTACGAGCAGTACTTC. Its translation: CAWSGDSYEQYF.

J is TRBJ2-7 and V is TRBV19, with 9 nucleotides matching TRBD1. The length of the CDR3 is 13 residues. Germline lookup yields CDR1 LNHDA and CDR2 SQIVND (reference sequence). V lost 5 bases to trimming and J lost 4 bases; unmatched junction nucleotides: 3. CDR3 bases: TGTGCCAGTAGTCAACAGGGGGCGTACGAGCAGTACTTC. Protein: CASSQQGAYEQYF.